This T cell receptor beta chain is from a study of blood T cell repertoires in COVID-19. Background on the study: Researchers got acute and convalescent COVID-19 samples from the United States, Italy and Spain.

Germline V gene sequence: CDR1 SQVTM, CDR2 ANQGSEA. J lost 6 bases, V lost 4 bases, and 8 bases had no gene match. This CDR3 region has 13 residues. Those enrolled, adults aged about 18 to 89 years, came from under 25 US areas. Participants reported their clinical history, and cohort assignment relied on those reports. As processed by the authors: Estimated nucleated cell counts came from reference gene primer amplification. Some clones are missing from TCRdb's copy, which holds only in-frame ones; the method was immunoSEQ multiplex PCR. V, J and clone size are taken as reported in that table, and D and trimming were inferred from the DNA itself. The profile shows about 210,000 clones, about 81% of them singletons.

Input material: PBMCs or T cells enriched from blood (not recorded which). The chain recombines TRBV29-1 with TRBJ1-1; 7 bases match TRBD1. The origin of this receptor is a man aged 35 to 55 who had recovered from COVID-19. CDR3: CSVAGRGVAEAFF. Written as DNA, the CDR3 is TGCAGCGTTGCGGGCAGGGGGGTTGCTGAAGCTTTCTTT.